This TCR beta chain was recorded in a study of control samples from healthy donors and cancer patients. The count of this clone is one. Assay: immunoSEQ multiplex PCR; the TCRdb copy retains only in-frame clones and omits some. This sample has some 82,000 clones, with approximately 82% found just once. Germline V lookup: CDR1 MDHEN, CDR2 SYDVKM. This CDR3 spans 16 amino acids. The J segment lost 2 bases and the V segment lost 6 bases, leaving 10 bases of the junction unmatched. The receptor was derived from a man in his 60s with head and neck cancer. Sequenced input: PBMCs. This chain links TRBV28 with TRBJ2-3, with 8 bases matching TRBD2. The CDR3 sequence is CASSPETSALTDTQYF. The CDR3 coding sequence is TGTGCCAGCAGCCCCGAGACTAGCGCACTCACAGATACGCAGTATTTT.